The present TCR beta chain was sequenced within a study of CD8+ T cells in alopecia areata. The wider study: The tofacitinib course ran for 6 to 18 months and was followed by 6 months off drug.

Unmatched junction bases numbered 3, after V lost 4 bases and J lost 2 bases. The germline gives CDR1 SGHRS, CDR2 YFSETQ. The CDR3 runs to 13 residues. RNA, once extracted, was reverse transcribed into cDNA for use as the sequencing template. Data came from immunoSEQ multiplex PCR; TCRdb stores just in-frame clones and leaves some out. The table has 90,000 to 150,000 clones, under 40% seen once; the top ten hold 3% to 3.5%. The V and J genes are TRBV5-1 and TRBJ2-7; 7 bases are a match to TRBD1. Material: CD4+ T cells sorted from blood. This receptor was taken from a human donor with alopecia areata. CDR3 nucleotide sequence: TGCGCCAGCAGCAAGCAGGGGGCCTACGAGCAGTACTTC. As protein: CASSKQGAYEQYF.